This entry lists 2 T cell receptor beta chains sequenced from one sample in a study of PD-1 blockade in classical Hodgkin lymphoma. Time point meaning: cycle 4 day 1 (C4D1), after less than 7 weeks of nivolumab. All trial patients relapsed after autologous stem cell transplantation. PBMCs, once thawed, yielded CD8+ T cells isolated by magnetic negative selection. Libraries were prepared by immunoSEQ multiplex PCR; TCRdb keeps only in-frame clonotypes and omits some of them. This table has about 10,000 clones, about 68% appearing once. This specimen consisted of CD8+ T cells from blood, obtained before the fourth cycle of nivolumab. The source of these receptors is a human donor with classical Hodgkin lymphoma.

J is TRBJ2-7 and V is TRBV7-9, with D possibly being TRBD1 or TRBD2 (5 bases each). Trimming left V 5 bases short and J 5 bases short, with 16 bases between. Germline CDR1 reads SEHNR; CDR2 reads FQNEAQ (reference sequence). This CDR3 is built from 14 residues. This CDR3 is CASSHLGGPHEQYF. The CDR3 DNA reads as TGTGCCAGCAGCCACCTTGGGGGTCCCCACGAGCAGTACTTC.

The chain is built from TRBV2 and TRBJ2-7; 9 nucleotides align to TRBD1. J lost 3 bases, V lost 4 bases, and 7 bases had no gene match. Germline V lookup: CDR1 SNHLY, CDR2 FYNNEI. The CDR3 spans 15 residues. CDR3 nucleotides: TGTGCCAGCAGTGGGGGGGGACAGGGCTTCTACGAGCAGTACTTC. This encodes CASSGGGQGFYEQYF.